The 27 T cell receptor beta chains presented below share a single source sample, sequenced in a study of cytomegalovirus exposure and HLA in healthy donors. A multiplex PCR was run with 60 Vbeta primers and 13 Jbeta primers. Sequencing used immunoSEQ multiplex PCR; TCRdb keeps in-frame clones, though not all of them. The sample has roughly 110,000 clones, roughly 74% seen once. What was sequenced was PBMCs. All receptors derive from a man aged 35 to 55 in good health and CMV-seronegative.

This chain joins TRBV18 and TRBJ2-1; 11 bases are shared with TRBD2. Losses at the gene ends were 3 bases for V and 2 bases for J; bases not matched to a gene: 3. This CDR3 comprises 16 residues. Germline-derived CDR1 and CDR2 are KGHSH and LQKENI. CDR3 sequence: CASSPPSGGTYNEQFF. CDR3 sequence (DNA): TGTGCCAGCTCACCCCCTAGCGGGGGGACCTACAATGAGCAGTTCTTC.

The V and J genes are TRBV19 and TRBJ1-2, with a possible D match to TRBD1 (6 bases). Germline loops: CDR1 LNHDA, CDR2 SQIVND (reference sequence). Between the trimmed V and J ends, which lost 6 bases and 10 bases, there was a span of 18 bases. This CDR3 has 13 residues. CDR3 region: CASSQTGFVDYTF. CDR3 bases: TGTGCCAGTAGCCAAACAGGGTTCGTTGACTACACCTTC.

V and J are TRBV11-3 and TRBJ2-3, with unresolved D. The V gene's germline CDR1 is SGHNT and CDR2 YENEEA. The CDR3 runs to 13 residues. V dropped 6 bases and J dropped 1 base, with 8 bases sitting between them. This chain's CDR3 is CASRPTGTDTQYF. CDR3 DNA sequence: TGTGCCAGCAGACCTACTGGCACAGATACGCAGTATTTT.

This clone appeared a single time. The genes are TRBV6-6 and TRBJ2-7; D is possibly TRBD1 (5 bases). The V end was cut by 5 bases, the J end by 6 bases, with 17 bases between. The CDR3 totals 14 residues. Germline-derived CDR1 and CDR2 are MNHNY and SVGAGI (reference sequence). CDR3 in amino acids: CASSQQENASEQYF. The DNA for the CDR3 is TGTGCCAGCAGTCAACAGGAGAACGCCTCCGAGCAGTACTTC.

This chain uses TRBV11-3 with TRBJ2-1; a weak D match, TRBD2 (6 bases). Trimming shortened V by 5 bases and J by 2 bases, and 13 bases separated the two germline ends. Germline lookup yields CDR1 SGHNT and CDR2 YENEEA. The CDR3 is 15 amino acids. DNA for the CDR3: TGTGCCAGCAGCGTCGAGGTAGCGGCCTACAATGAGCAGTTCTTC. Its protein is CASSVEVAAYNEQFF.

For the CDR3, the DNA is TGCGCCAGCAGCCAAGATGAGCGGCGCGTGAATGAAAAACTGTTTTTT. It yields the protein CASSQDERRVNEKLFF. The chain is built from TRBV4-1 and TRBJ1-4; unclear D gene. Germline CDR1 reads MGHRA; CDR2 reads YSYEKL. Trimming left V 0 bases short and J 5 bases short, with 13 bases between. The CDR3 loop spans 16 amino acids.

The rearrangement uses TRBV4-1 and TRBJ1-1; the D gene is possibly TRBD1 (5 bases). Trimming removed 0 bases at V and 11 bases at J, with 16 bases between. CDR1 is MGHRA, CDR2 YSYEKL, per germline. The CDR3 consists of 14 residues. The CDR3 reads CASSQETRGHVAFF. The CDR3 region has the DNA TGCGCCAGCAGCCAAGAGACTAGAGGACACGTGGCTTTCTTT.

The rearrangement joins TRBV5-1 to TRBJ1-2, with 7 positions matching TRBD1. Germline lookup yields CDR1 SGHRS and CDR2 YFSETQ. The length of the CDR3 is 15 residues. The junction had 6 bases not matched to a gene; V was cut back by 4 bases and J by 0 bases. CDR3 residues: CASSQSGGTNYGYTF. DNA of the CDR3: TGCGCCAGCAGCCAATCAGGGGGAACTAACTATGGCTACACCTTC.

This clone has just a few counts. The chain recombines TRBV6-4 with TRBJ1-1; D call uncertain. CDR3 length equals 13 residues. Germline V CDR1 and CDR2: MRHNA, SNTAGT. V was trimmed by 4 bases and J by 1 base, leaving 7 bases between them. CDR3 amino acids: CASSGAGNTEAFF. As DNA, the CDR3 is TGTGCCAGCAGTGGCGCAGGGAACACTGAAGCTTTCTTT.

The chain joins TRBV4-2 to TRBJ2-5, with TRBD2 matching over 9 bases. This CDR3 is 17 amino acids long. The V gene end was trimmed by 0 bases and the J gene end by 2 bases; junction bases not matched to a gene: 7. Germline V gene sequence: CDR1 LGHNA, CDR2 YNFKEQ. The CDR3 loop reads CASSQDRQAGGQETQYF. CDR3 coding DNA: TGTGCCAGCAGCCAAGATAGGCAAGCGGGGGGACAAGAGACCCAGTACTTC.

V usage is TRBV7-7 and J usage is TRBJ2-5; 13 bases map to TRBD2. Germline CDR1 SSHAT, CDR2 FNYEAQ (reference sequence). The CDR3 loop spans 16 amino acids. J gave up 4 bases and V 6 bases, and 8 bases lay outside the gene matches. CDR3 sequence (DNA): TGTGCCAGCAGTGCCGGACTAGCGGGGGCGGGAGAGACCCAGTACTTC. This encodes CASSAGLAGAGETQYF.

The gene calls are TRBV6-1 and TRBJ2-1; TRBD1 might be the D (5 bases). Trimming removed 5 bases from V and 8 bases from J, with 10 bases in between. There are 12 residues in the CDR3. In germline, CDR1 is MNHNS, CDR2 SASEGT. In DNA form, the CDR3 reads TGTGCCAGCAGTTTCCAGGGCTATGAGCAGTTCTTC. This encodes CASSFQGYEQFF.

J is TRBJ2-5 and V is TRBV9; a weak D match, TRBD2 (6 bases). CDR3 length: 15 residues. The V and J ends lost 0 bases and 4 bases respectively, with 13 bases between them. Germline CDR1 SGDLS, CDR2 YYNGEE. CDR3 protein: CASSVVGTGGETQYF. For the CDR3, the DNA is TGTGCCAGCAGCGTAGTGGGGACTGGGGGAGAGACCCAGTACTTC.

V and J are TRBV5-1 and TRBJ1-4; 11 bases align to TRBD1. There are 14 residues in the CDR3. The germline gives CDR1 SGHRS, CDR2 YFSETQ. V trimming: 4 bases; J trimming: 7 bases; junction bases outside the gene matches: 3. The CDR3 region is CASSDGTGGEKLFF. CDR3 DNA: TGCGCCAGCAGCGACGGGACAGGGGGTGAAAAACTGTTTTTT.

The chain carries TRBV5-8 and TRBJ1-5; D gene ambiguous. Deletions cut 0 bases from V and 0 bases from J, with 10 bases between. The CDR3 totals 16 residues. Germline loops: CDR1 SGHTS, CDR2 YDEGEE. CDR3 loop: CASSLGKLNSNQPQHF. DNA for the CDR3: TGTGCCAGCAGCTTGGGGAAACTAAATAGCAATCAGCCCCAGCATTTT.

This chain uses TRBV21-1 with TRBJ2-7; the table's D call TRBD1 went unverified against the DNA. TRBV21-1 is flagged as a pseudogene. This CDR3 has 17 residues. This CDR3 reads CASSKVRWCRGKYEQYF. CDR3 nucleotide sequence: TGTGCCAGCAGCAAAGTTAGGTGGTGCAGGGGGAAATACGAGCAGTACTTC.

This chain links TRBV19 with TRBJ2-1; 7 bases fit TRBD2. This CDR3 has 14 amino acids. With V trimmed by 6 bases and J by 5 bases, 7 bases remained unmatched. Germline V gene data show CDR1 as LNHDA and CDR2 as SQIVND (reference sequence). CDR3 residues: CASRERDRNNEQFF. For the CDR3, the DNA is TGTGCCAGTAGAGAGCGGGATAGAAACAATGAGCAGTTCTTC.

Only one count was recorded for this clone. The chain links TRBV19 to TRBJ1-3; D unresolved. The CDR3 spans 13 residues. Trimming removed 6 bases from V and 0 bases from J, with 6 bases in between. Germline assignment: CDR1 LNHDA and CDR2 SQIVND (reference sequence). The CDR3 DNA sequence: TGTGCCAGTAGGGCGGTCTCTGGAAACACCATATATTTT. It is translated as CASRAVSGNTIYF.

This clone was seen just once. The rearrangement uses TRBV9 and TRBJ1-1; D gene uncertain. CDR1 SGDLS and CDR2 YYNGEE come from the germline V gene. The CDR3 extends over 14 amino acids. Between the trimmed V and J ends, which lost 4 bases and 0 bases, there was a span of 10 bases. In DNA form, the CDR3 reads TGTGCCAGCAGCCCGGCGGTCTTGAACACTGAAGCTTTCTTT. It translates to CASSPAVLNTEAFF.

This chain links TRBV6-1 with TRBJ1-2; 10 bases are a match to TRBD1. Germline loops: CDR1 MNHNS, CDR2 SASEGT. This CDR3 is 15 amino acids long. The ends lost 2 bases at V and 8 bases at J; junction bases unmatched: 8. The CDR3 loop is CASSEPRGTGVGYTF. The CDR3 DNA sequence: TGTGCCAGCAGTGAACCGAGGGGGACAGGGGTAGGCTACACCTTC.

This chain uses TRBV2 with TRBJ2-5; 10 nucleotides agree with TRBD2. V dropped 4 bases and J dropped 4; count of bases not matched to a gene: 3. The CDR3 totals 14 residues. Looked up from germline, CDR1 is SNHLY and CDR2 is FYNNEI. The CDR3 loop is CASSVAGGLETQYF. DNA for the CDR3: TGTGCCAGCAGTGTAGCGGGGGGATTAGAGACCCAGTACTTC.

The V and J genes are TRBV7-8 and TRBJ2-5; TRBD2 matches at 8 bases. Germline V gene lookup returns CDR1 SGHVS and CDR2 FQNEAQ. The V and J ends lost 3 bases and 5 bases, in that order; junction bases with no gene match: 8. The CDR3 totals 15 residues. CDR3 DNA sequence: TGTGCCAGCAGCTTCTTCGGGGGGGCATCGGAGACCCAGTACTTC. It translates to CASSFFGGASETQYF.

The chain carries TRBV6-6 and TRBJ2-7, with 8 positions matching TRBD1. Germline V gene lookup returns CDR1 MNHNY and CDR2 SVGAGI (reference sequence). This CDR3 has 16 residues. Germline trimming cut 2 bases from V and 0 bases from J; bases unmatched to any gene: 6. CDR3 DNA sequence: TGTGCCAGCAGTTACCAAGGACAGGGATCCTCCTACGAGCAGTACTTC. Translated, it gives CASSYQGQGSSYEQYF.

The chain has TRBV9 and TRBJ1-6; TRBD1 agrees at 7 bases. Germline CDR1 and CDR2: SGDLS and YYNGEE. The J segment lost 6 bases and the V segment lost 3 bases, leaving 9 bases of the junction unmatched. The CDR3 contains 16 residues. The CDR3: CASSEGADRTNSPLHF. The CDR3 nucleotides are TGTGCCAGCAGCGAGGGGGCCGACAGGACTAATTCACCCCTCCACTTT.

The rearrangement joins TRBV4-2 to TRBJ2-7; possible D gene TRBD2, 5 bases. V lost 1 base, J lost 6 bases, and 16 bases lay in between. This CDR3 comprises 15 residues. The germline gives CDR1 LGHNA, CDR2 YNFKEQ. The CDR3 sequence: CASSQASIGEREQYF. For the CDR3, the DNA is TGTGCCAGCAGCCAAGCGAGTATCGGGGAGCGCGAGCAGTACTTC.

This sequence joins TRBV5-6 and TRBJ1-1; 7 bases fit TRBD1. V shed 0 bases and J 1 base; nucleotides not matched to a gene: 9. The germline gives CDR1 SGHDT, CDR2 YYEEEE. The CDR3 contains 17 residues. The CDR3 coding sequence is TGTGCCAGCAGCTTGGACAGGGGCCTTCTTCGGAACACTGAAGCTTTCTTT. Its protein product is CASSLDRGLLRNTEAFF.

The chain joins TRBV6-1 to TRBJ1-1, with 8 bases that match TRBD1. The V segment lost 4 bases and the J segment 7 bases; nucleotides outside the gene matches: 8. The CDR3 runs to 14 residues. From germline, CDR1 is MNHNS and CDR2 SASEGT. The CDR3, as DNA: TGTGCCAGCAGTGCGGTCAGGGGGCCTTTTGAAGCTTTCTTT. It encodes CASSAVRGPFEAFF.